This T cell receptor beta chain was captured by sequencing in a study of early T cells in non-severe SARS-CoV-2 infection. For the study at large: Chains stayed unpaired after sequencing of bulk RNA from unsorted whole blood.

The CDR3 loop spans 16 amino acids. V lost 2 bases, J lost 8 bases, and 8 bases stayed unmatched. Per the germline V gene, CDR1 is MNHNY and CDR2 is SVGAGI (reference sequence). MiXCR was run by TCRdb on the 5' RACE reads, yielding one entry per CDR3 protein. In the table there are about 92,000 distinct CDR3 sequences, 11% to 15% of which are singletons. This clonotype was detected only a few times. Sequencing was performed on whole blood. This clonotype was sampled from an adult who was a healthcare worker with PCR-confirmed SARS-CoV-2 infection or an uninfected control (not recorded which). J is TRBJ1-6 and V is TRBV6-6; 8 bases fit TRBD1. The CDR3 DNA is TGTGCCAGCAGTTACACCCGGACAGGGACGGATTCACCCCTCCACTTT. It encodes CASSYTRTGTDSPLHF.